This entry describes one T cell receptor (beta chain). Its antigen is undetermined. The data were taken from a study of cytomegalovirus exposure and HLA in healthy donors. The study, taken as a whole, reports: The study flagged 150 to 200 TCR beta chains as cytomegalovirus-associated. Reports state that TCR beta sequences accurately predicted most subjects' HLA-A and HLA-B alleles.

This CDR3 spans 16 amino acids. The V and J ends lost 5 bases and 0 bases, in that order; junction bases with no gene match: 5. Germline V lookup: CDR1 MNHEY, CDR2 SMNVEV (reference sequence). PCR was performed using 60 Vbeta and 13 Jbeta primers. The data were produced by immunoSEQ multiplex PCR, yet TCRdb's version contains in-frame clones alone and is incomplete. The repertoire holds 180,000 or so clones, with approximately 80% as singletons. V is TRBV27 and J is TRBJ2-2; TRBD2 agrees at 8 bases. Source material: PBMCs. This sequence originates from a female donor in good health and CMV-seronegative. The CDR3 reads CASSRSGGANTGELFF. The CDR3, as DNA: TGTGCCAGCAGTCGAAGCGGGGGCGCGAACACCGGGGAGCTGTTTTTT.